This T cell receptor (beta chain) was documented in a study of OX40 agonist ivuxolimab in advanced cancers. Study findings and constraints: Expanded peripheral T cell antigen specificity was not determined.

The method was immunoSEQ multiplex PCR; TCRdb's version includes in-frame clones alone and lacks a portion of them. The sample contains 85,000 to 90,000 clones, around 85% of which appear only once. With regard to this clone: The antigen is undetermined.

The CDR3 runs 16 residues. CDR1 SGHRS and CDR2 YFSETQ come from the germline V gene. Trimming pared 4 bases from V and 1 base from J, leaving 14 bases between. The sample consisted of CD4+ or CD8+ T cells sorted from blood, taken in a trial of the OX40 agonist ivuxolimab. This chain uses TRBV5-1 with TRBJ2-2, with D perhaps matching TRBD2 (5 bases). The sequence was obtained from an adult with an advanced solid tumor such as melanoma, head and neck, liver or kidney cancer. CDR3 protein: CASSKDPSGNTGELFF. The CDR3 bases are TGCGCCAGCAGCAAAGACCCCAGCGGGAACACCGGGGAGCTGTTTTTT.